A selection of T cell receptor beta chains follows, all from one sample in a study of blood T cell repertoires in COVID-19. The method was immunoSEQ multiplex PCR; TCRdb's version includes in-frame clones alone and lacks a portion of them. The sample includes roughly 200,000 clones, 80% to 90% of them seen just once. Material for sequencing was peripheral blood. The receptor source for this set is a man aged 40-55 years with active or convalescent COVID-19. The CDR3 runs from the conserved cysteine through the conserved F or W. D genes are given only for firm matches. Size is stated for part of the rows, as once, few or many counts, or as a class when the clone is expanded.

size,V,D,J,length,CDR3,DNA
.,TRBV3-1/TRBV3-2,.,TRBJ1-4,15,CASSQDQWAYEKLFF,TGTGCCAGCAGCCAAGATCAGTGGGCTTATGAAAAACTGTTTTTT
.,TRBV6-5,.,TRBJ1-5,13,CASRATTGQPQHF,TGTGCCAGCAGGGCCACTACAGGTCAGCCCCAGCATTTT
.,TRBV3-1/TRBV3-2,TRBD2,TRBJ2-7,12,CASTGGSSEQYF,TGTGCCAGCACCGGGGGGAGCTCCGAGCAGTACTTC
.,TRBV11-2,.,TRBJ1-1,13,CASSFQANTEAFF,TGTGCCAGCAGCTTTCAGGCGAACACTGAAGCTTTCTTT
.,TRBV7-8,.,TRBJ2-3,13,CASSFIGADTQYF,TGTGCCAGCAGCTTTATCGGGGCAGATACGCAGTATTTT
.,TRBV27,TRBD1,TRBJ2-7,15,CASSQRQGALYEQYF,TGTGCCAGCAGTCAACGACAGGGGGCCCTCTACGAGCAGTACTTC
.,TRBV7-2,TRBD2,TRBJ2-1,15,CASSFSGSLNNEQFF,TGTGCCAGCAGCTTTAGCGGGAGTTTGAACAATGAGCAGTTCTTC
.,TRBV5-1,TRBD1,TRBJ2-1,15,CASSPGTGSYNEQFF,TGCGCCAGCAGCCCGGGGACAGGTTCCTACAATGAGCAGTTCTTC
.,TRBV7-2,TRBD2,TRBJ2-5,16,CASSKGLAGGQETQYF,TGTGCCAGCAGCAAAGGACTAGCGGGGGGCCAAGAGACCCAGTACTTC
.,TRBV6-5,TRBD1,TRBJ2-2,15,CASRGDRANTGELFF,TGTGCCAGCAGGGGGGACAGGGCGAACACCGGGGAGCTGTTTTTT
.,TRBV2,.,TRBJ1-2,13,CASSQSGDYGYTF,TGTGCCAGCAGTCAATCGGGGGACTATGGCTACACCTTC
.,TRBV7-2,.,TRBJ2-7,16,CASSSPTGGFTYEQYF,TGTGCCAGCAGCTCACCCACCGGGGGATTTACCTACGAGCAGTACTTC
.,TRBV19,.,TRBJ1-2,13,CASSSEFFYGYTF,TGTGCCAGTAGTTCGGAGTTTTTTTATGGCTACACCTTC
.,TRBV3-1/TRBV3-2,.,TRBJ2-1,17,CASSLPLGGTSRNEQFF,TGTGCCAGCAGCCTTCCTTTGGGCGGGACCAGCAGAAATGAGCAGTTCTTC
.,TRBV6-2/TRBV6-3,.,TRBJ1-5,16,CASSFATGYSNQPQHF,TGTGCCAGCAGTTTTGCTACAGGTTATAGCAATCAGCCCCAGCATTTT
.,TRBV18,.,TRBJ2-7,15,CASSPPAQGPYEQYF,TGTGCCAGCTCACCACCGGCCCAGGGCCCCTACGAGCAGTACTTC
once,TRBV9,TRBD1,TRBJ2-7,15,CASSTRTGGSYEQYF,TGTGCCAGCAGCACTCGGACAGGGGGTTCCTACGAGCAGTACTTC
many,TRBV4-1,.,TRBJ2-7,14,CASSQDAAPGEQYF,TGCGCCAGCAGCCAAGACGCAGCCCCGGGCGAGCAGTACTTC